The rows below give T cell receptor beta chains drawn from one sample of a study of T cell responses to AZD1222 COVID-19 vaccine. Generated by immunoSEQ multiplex PCR, the TCRdb table keeps only in-frame clones and is missing some. The data contain roughly 49,000 clones, approximately 80% of them singletons. The sample consisted of peripheral blood, taken on day 0 of MenACWY control vaccination. Receptor source: an adult in good health. Each CDR3 is given without its conserved first and last residue.

CDR3 protein,CDR3 length,V gene,J gene
ASSQDGGSSYNSPLH,15,TRBV4-1,TRBJ1-6
SIRQGISQPQH,11,TRBV29-1,TRBJ1-5
ASSFLQGFGEKLF,13,TRBV28,TRBJ1-4
ASSSTRVRTGELF,13,TRBV11-1,TRBJ2-2
ATSRDFLLNTEAF,13,TRBV15,TRBJ1-1
ASSLEASSYNEQF,13,TRBV7-9,TRBJ2-1
ASSLTVNTEAF,11,TRBV5-1,TRBJ1-1
ASSLVDLNGGNTIY,14,TRBV7-9,TRBJ1-3
ASSPHGDYGYT,11,TRBV6-6,TRBJ1-2
SASYMARTTEAF,12,TRBV20-1,TRBJ1-1
ASSNVNQPQH,10,TRBV10-2,TRBJ1-5